One sample yielded the 3 T cell receptor beta chains listed below, sequenced in a study of cytotoxic CD8 clonotypes in ibrutinib-treated CLL. This table comes from immunoSEQ multiplex PCR, and its TCRdb copy is limited to in-frame clones, with some not included. The sample has approximately 340,000 clones, over 55% seen once. This specimen consisted of PBMCs, obtained after 36 months of ibrutinib treatment. All receptors come from a human donor with chronic lymphocytic leukemia.

V and J are TRBV7-3 and TRBJ2-1; TRBD1 matches at 7 bases. V shed 2 bases, J shed 8 bases, and the junction held 3 bases outside the gene matches. There are 13 residues in the CDR3. Germline CDR1 reads SGHTA; CDR2 reads FQGTGA. The CDR3 here is CASSLGTGDEQFF. As DNA, the CDR3 is TGTGCCAGCAGCTTAGGAACAGGGGATGAGCAGTTCTTC. The whole variable domain, filled in from reference TRBV7-3 and TRBJ2-1, reads GAGVSQTPSNKVTEKGKYVELRCDPISGHTALYWYRQSLGQGPEFLIYFQGTGAADDSGLPNDRFFAVRPEGSVSTLKIQRTERGDSAVYLCASSLGTGDEQFFGPGTRLTVL.

This clone has more than one count but fewer than ten. V usage is TRBV13 and J usage is TRBJ2-7, with a possible D match to TRBD1 (6 bases). Deletions cut 8 bases from V and 4 bases from J, with 21 bases between. CDR1 and CDR2 (germline): PRHDT, FYEKMQ (reference sequence). CDR3 length equals 15 residues. The CDR3 region has the DNA TGTGCCAGCGAGGAGAGGGGGAGCCCTGTTTACGAGCAGTACTTC. Translating gives CASEERGSPVYEQYF.

This chain joins TRBV6-5 and TRBJ2-1; 8 nucleotides agree with TRBD1. Germline values: CDR1 MNHEY, CDR2 SVGAGI. The CDR3 has 13 residues. The V gene end was trimmed by 4 bases and the J gene end by 10 bases; junction bases not matched to a gene: 6. The DNA of the CDR3 is TGTGCCAGCAGTTCGAACAGGGGGGCCGAGCAGTTCTTC. Its protein is CASSSNRGAEQFF.